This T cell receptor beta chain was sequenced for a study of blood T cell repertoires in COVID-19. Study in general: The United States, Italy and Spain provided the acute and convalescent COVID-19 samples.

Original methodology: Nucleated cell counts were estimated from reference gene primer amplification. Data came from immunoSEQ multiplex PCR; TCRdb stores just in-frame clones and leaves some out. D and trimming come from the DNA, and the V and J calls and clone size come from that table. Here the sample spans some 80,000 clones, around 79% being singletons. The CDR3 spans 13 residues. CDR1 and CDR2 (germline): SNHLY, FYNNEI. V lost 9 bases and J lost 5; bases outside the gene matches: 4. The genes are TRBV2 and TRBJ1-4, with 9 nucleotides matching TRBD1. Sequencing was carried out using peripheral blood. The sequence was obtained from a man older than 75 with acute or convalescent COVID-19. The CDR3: CASHRGRNEKLFF. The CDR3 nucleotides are TGTGCCAGTCACAGGGGGCGGAATGAAAAACTGTTTTTT.